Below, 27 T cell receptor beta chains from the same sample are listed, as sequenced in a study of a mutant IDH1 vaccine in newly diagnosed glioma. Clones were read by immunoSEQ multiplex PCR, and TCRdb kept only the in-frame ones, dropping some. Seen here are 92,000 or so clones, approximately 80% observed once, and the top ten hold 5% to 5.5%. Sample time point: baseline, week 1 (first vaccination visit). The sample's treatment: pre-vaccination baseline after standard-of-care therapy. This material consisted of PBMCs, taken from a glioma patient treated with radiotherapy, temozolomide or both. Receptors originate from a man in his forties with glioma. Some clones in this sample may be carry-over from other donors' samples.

The CDR3 nucleotides are TGTGCCAGCAGACAGGCCGGGACCTCCAACTCTGGAAACACCATATATTTT. This gives the protein CASRQAGTSNSGNTIYF. The rearrangement uses TRBV13 and TRBJ1-3; D might be TRBD1 (5 bases). CDR1 is PRHDT and CDR2 is FYEKMQ in the germline V gene (reference sequence). V shed 6 bases and J shed 0 bases, with 18 bases lying between them. The CDR3 has 17 residues.

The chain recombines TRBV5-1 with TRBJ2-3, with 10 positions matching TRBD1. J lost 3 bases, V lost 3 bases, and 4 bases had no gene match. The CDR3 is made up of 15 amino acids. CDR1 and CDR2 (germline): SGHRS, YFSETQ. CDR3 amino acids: CASSSGQGGTDTQYF. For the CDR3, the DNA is TGCGCCAGCAGCTCCGGACAGGGGGGGACAGATACGCAGTATTTT.

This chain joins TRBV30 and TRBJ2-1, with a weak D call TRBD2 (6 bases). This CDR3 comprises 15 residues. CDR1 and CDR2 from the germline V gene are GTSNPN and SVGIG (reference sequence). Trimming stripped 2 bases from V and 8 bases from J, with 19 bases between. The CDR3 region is CAWSREALPGDEQFF. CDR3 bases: TGTGCCTGGAGTAGGGAGGCTTTACCCGGGGATGAGCAGTTCTTC.

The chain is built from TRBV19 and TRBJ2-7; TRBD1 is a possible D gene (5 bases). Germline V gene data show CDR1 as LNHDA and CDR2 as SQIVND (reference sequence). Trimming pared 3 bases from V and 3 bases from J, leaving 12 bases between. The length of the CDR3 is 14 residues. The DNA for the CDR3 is TGTGCCAGTAGTATGTCCAGGGCTGGCTACGAGCAGTACTTC. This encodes CASSMSRAGYEQYF. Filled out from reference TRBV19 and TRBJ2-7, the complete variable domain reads DGGITQSPKYLFRKEGQNVTLSCEQNLNHDAMYWYRQDPGQGLRLIYYSQIVNDFQKGDIAEGYSVSREKKESFPLTVTSAQKNPTAFYLCASSMSRAGYEQYFGPGTRLTVT.

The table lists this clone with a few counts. DNA for the CDR3: TGTGCCAGCTCACCAGGAATCAGGGGGTTCTACGAGCAGTACTTC. Its translation: CASSPGIRGFYEQYF. V gene TRBV18 combines with J gene TRBJ2-7, with 7 nucleotides matching TRBD1. Germline trimming cut 2 bases from V and 3 bases from J; bases unmatched to any gene: 7. The length of the CDR3 is 15 residues. CDR1 and CDR2 from the germline V gene are KGHSH and LQKENI.

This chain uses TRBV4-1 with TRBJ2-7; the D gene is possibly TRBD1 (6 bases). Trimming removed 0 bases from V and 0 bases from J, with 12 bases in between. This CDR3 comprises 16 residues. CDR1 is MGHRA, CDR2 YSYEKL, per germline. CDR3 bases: TGCGCCAGCAGCCAAGACCTTTACAGGGACTCCTACGAGCAGTACTTC. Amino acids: CASSQDLYRDSYEQYF.

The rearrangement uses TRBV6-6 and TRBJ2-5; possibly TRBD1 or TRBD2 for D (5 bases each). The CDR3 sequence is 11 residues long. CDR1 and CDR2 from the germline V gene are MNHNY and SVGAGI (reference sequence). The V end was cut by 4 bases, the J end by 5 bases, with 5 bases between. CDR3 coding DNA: TGTGCCAGCAGTTGGGGGGAGACCCAGTACTTC. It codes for CASSWGETQYF.

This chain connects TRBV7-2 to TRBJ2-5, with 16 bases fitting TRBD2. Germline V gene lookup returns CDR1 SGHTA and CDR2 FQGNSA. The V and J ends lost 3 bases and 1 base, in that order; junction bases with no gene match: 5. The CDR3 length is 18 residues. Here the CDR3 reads CASSLGLAGGPVQETQYF. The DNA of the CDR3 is TGTGCCAGCAGCTTGGGACTAGCGGGGGGGCCTGTCCAAGAGACCCAGTACTTC.

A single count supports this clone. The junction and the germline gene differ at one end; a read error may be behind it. The CDR3 is CASSVAGGPGDTQYF. CDR3 bases: TGTGCCAGCAGCGTAGCGGGGGGGCCGGGAGATACGCAGTATTTT. The rearrangement uses TRBV7-8 and TRBJ2-3; 11 bases line up with TRBD2. This CDR3 region has 15 residues. Looked up from germline, CDR1 is SGHVS and CDR2 is FQNEAQ.

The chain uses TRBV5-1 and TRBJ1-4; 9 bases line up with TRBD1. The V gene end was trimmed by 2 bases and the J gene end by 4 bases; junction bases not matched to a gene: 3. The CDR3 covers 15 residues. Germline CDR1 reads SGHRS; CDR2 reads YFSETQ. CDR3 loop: CASSLTGGGNEKLFF. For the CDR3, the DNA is TGCGCCAGCAGCTTAACAGGGGGCGGTAATGAAAAACTGTTTTTT.

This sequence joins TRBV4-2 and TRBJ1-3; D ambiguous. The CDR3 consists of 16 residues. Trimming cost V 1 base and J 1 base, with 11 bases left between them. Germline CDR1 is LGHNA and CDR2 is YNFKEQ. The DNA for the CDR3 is TGTGCCAGCAGCCAAGCTCTCCCAGCTTCTGGAAACACCATATATTTT. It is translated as CASSQALPASGNTIYF.

CDR3 nucleotide sequence: TGTGCCAGCATAGAGGCCTCCTATCCCTACGAGCAGTACTTC. Its translation is CASIEASYPYEQYF. The chain combines TRBV5-8 with TRBJ2-7, with D unresolved. The germline V and J ends were trimmed by 6 bases and 2 bases, with 15 bases remaining between them. This CDR3 is built from 14 residues. Germline V lookup: CDR1 SGHTS, CDR2 YDEGEE.

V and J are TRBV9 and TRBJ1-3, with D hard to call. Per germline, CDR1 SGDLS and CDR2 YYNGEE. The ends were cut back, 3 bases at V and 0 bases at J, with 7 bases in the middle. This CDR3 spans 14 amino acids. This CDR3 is CASSATYSGNTIYF. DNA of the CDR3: TGTGCCAGCAGCGCGACGTACTCTGGAAACACCATATATTTT.

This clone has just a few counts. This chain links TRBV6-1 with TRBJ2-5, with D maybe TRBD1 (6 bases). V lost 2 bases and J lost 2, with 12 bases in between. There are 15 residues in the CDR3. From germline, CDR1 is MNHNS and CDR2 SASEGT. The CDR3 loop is CASSEWPGTQETQYF. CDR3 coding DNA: TGTGCCAGCAGTGAATGGCCAGGGACACAAGAGACCCAGTACTTC.

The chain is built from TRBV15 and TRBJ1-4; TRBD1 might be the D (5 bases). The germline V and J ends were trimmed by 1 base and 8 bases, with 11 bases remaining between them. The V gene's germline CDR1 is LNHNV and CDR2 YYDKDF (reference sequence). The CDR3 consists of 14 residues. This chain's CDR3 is CATSRAGNREKLFF. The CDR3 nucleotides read TGTGCCACCAGCAGAGCCGGGAACAGGGAAAAACTGTTTTTT.

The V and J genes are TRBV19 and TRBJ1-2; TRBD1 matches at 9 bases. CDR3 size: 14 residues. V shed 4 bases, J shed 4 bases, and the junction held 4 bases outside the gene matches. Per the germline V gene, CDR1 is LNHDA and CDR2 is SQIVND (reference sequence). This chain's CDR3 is CASSSTGGRYGYTF. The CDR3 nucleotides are TGTGCCAGTAGTAGTACAGGGGGCCGCTATGGCTACACCTTC.

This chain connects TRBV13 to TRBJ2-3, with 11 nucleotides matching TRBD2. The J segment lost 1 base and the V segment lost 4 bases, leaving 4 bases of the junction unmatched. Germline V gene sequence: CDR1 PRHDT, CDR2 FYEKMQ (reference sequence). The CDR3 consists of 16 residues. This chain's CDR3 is CASSSGTSGRTDTQYF. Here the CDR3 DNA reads TGTGCCAGCAGCTCCGGGACTAGCGGACGCACAGATACGCAGTATTTT.

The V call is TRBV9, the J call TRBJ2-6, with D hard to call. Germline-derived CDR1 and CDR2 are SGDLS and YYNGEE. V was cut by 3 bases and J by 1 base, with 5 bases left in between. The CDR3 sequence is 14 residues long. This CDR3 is CASSGGSGANVLTF. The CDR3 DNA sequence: TGTGCCAGCAGCGGAGGATCTGGGGCCAACGTCCTGACTTTC. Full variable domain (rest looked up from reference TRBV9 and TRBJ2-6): DSGVTQTPKHLITATGQRVTLRCSPRSGDLSVYWYQQSLDQGLQFLIQYYNGEERAKGNILERFSAQQFPDLHSELNLSSLELGDSALYFCASSGGSGANVLTFGAGSRLTVL.

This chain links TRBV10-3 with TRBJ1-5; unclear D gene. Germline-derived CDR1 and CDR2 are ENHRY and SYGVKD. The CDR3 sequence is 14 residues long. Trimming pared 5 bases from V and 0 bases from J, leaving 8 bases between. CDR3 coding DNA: TGTGCCATCAGTAAGAGCGATAGCAATCAGCCCCAGCATTTT. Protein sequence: CAISKSDSNQPQHF.

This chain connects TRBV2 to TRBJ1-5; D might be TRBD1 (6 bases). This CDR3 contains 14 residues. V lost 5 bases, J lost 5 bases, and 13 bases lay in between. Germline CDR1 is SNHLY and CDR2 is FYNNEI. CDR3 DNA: TGTGCCAGCAGTTTGGATTCAGGGGATCAGCCCCAGCATTTT. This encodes CASSLDSGDQPQHF.

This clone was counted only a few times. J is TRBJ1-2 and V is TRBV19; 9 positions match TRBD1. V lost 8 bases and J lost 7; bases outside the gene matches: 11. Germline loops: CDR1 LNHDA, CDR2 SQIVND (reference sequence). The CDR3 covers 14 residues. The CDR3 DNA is TGTGCCAGTGAAATTCCACAGGGGGCCCGTGGCTACACCTTC. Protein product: CASEIPQGARGYTF.

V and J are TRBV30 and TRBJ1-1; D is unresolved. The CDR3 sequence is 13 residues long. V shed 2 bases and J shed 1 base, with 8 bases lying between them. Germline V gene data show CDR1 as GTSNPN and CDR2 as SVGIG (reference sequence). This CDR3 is CAWSHTRNTEAFF. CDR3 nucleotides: TGTGCCTGGAGTCACACGAGGAACACTGAAGCTTTCTTT. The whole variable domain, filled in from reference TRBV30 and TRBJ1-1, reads SQTIHQWPATLVQPVGSPLSLECTVEGTSNPNLYWYRQAAGRGLQLLFYSVGIGQISSEVPQNLSASRPQDRQFILSSKKLLLSDSGFYLCAWSHTRNTEAFFGQGTRLTVV.

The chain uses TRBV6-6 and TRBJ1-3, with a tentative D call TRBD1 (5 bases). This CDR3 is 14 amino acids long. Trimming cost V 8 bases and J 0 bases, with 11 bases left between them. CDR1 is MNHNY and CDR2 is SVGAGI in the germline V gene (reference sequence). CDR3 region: CASAKGSSGNTIYF. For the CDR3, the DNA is TGTGCCAGCGCGAAGGGGTCCTCTGGAAACACCATATATTTT.

CDR3 sequence reads: CASSRGGGNEKLFF. CDR3 coding DNA: TGTGCCAGCAGCAGGGGAGGGGGGAATGAAAAACTGTTTTTT. The chain recombines TRBV5-4 with TRBJ1-4, with TRBD1 as a possible D gene (6 bases). The CDR3 is made up of 14 amino acids. The germline CDR1 and CDR2 sequences are SGHNT and YYREEE (reference sequence). The V and J ends lost 4 bases and 5 bases respectively, with 12 bases between them.

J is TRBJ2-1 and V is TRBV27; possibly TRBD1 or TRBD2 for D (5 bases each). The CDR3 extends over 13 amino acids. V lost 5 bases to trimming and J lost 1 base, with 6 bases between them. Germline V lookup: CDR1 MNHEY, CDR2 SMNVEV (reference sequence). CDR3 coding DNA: TGTGCCAGCAGTGAGGGGTCCTACAATGAGCAGTTCTTC. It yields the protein CASSEGSYNEQFF.

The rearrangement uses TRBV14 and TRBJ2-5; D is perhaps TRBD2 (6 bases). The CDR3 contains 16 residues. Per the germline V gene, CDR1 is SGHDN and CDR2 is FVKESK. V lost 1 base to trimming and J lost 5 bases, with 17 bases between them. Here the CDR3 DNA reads TGTGCCAGCAGCCAAGTTAGGGGAGGTAATACGGAGACCCAGTACTTC. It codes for CASSQVRGGNTETQYF.

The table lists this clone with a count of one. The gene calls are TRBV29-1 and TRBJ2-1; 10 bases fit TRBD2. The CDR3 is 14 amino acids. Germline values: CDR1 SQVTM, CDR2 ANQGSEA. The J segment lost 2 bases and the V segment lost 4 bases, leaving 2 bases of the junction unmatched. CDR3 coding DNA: TGCAGCGTTGGAGCGGGGGGGCCCTACAATGAGCAGTTCTTC. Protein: CSVGAGGPYNEQFF.